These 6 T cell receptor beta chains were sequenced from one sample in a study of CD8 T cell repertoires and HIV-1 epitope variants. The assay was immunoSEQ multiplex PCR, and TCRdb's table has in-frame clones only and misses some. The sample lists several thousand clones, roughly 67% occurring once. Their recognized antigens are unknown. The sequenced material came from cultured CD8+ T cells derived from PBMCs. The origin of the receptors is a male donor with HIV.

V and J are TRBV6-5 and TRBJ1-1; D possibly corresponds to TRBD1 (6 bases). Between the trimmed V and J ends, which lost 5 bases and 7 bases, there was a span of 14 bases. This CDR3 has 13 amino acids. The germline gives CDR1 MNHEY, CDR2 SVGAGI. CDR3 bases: TGTGCCAGCAGTCCAAGACAGGCTGGTGAAGCTTTCTTT. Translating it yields CASSPRQAGEAFF.

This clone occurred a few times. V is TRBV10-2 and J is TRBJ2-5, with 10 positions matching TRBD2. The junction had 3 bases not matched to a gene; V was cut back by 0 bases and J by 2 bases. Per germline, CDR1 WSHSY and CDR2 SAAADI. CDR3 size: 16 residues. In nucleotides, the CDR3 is TGCGCCAGCAGTGAGTCGGTTAGCGGGGGGCAAGAGACCCAGTACTTC. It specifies CASSESVSGGQETQYF.

CDR3 DNA sequence: TGCGCCAGCAGCTTGGGGACAGGAGAGTTAGAAGCTTTCTTT. This gives the protein CASSLGTGELEAFF. J is TRBJ1-1 and V is TRBV5-1, with TRBD1 matching 7 bases. V lost 0 bases to trimming and J lost 8 bases; unmatched junction nucleotides: 7. CDR3 size: 14 residues. The germline gives CDR1 SGHRS, CDR2 YFSETQ.

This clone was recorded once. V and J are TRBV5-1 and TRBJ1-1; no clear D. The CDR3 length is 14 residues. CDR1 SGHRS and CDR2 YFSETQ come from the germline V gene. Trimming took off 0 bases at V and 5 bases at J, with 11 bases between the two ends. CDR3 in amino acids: CASSLASMGTEAFF. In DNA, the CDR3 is TGCGCCAGCAGCTTGGCGTCGATGGGAACTGAAGCTTTCTTT.

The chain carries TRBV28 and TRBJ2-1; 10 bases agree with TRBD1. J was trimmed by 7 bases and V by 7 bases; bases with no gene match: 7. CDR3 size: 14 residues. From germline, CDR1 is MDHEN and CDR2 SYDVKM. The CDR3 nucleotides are TGTGCCAGCATCCGACAGGGGGCGCATAATGAGCAGTTCTTC. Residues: CASIRQGAHNEQFF.

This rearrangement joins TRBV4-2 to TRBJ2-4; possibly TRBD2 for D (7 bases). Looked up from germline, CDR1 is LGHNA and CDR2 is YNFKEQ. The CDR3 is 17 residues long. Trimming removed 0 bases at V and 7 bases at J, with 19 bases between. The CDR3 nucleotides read TGTGCCAGCAGCCAAGATGCTACGGGGGGCCGCTTTAACATTCAGTACTTC. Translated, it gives CASSQDATGGRFNIQYF.